The TCR beta chain described here comes from a study of beta chain features in type 1 diabetes. Germline CDR1 SQVTM, CDR2 ANQGSEA. CDR3 length: 15 residues. With 2 bases removed from V and 8 bases from J, the gap between germline ends came to 21 bases. Every isolated RNA sample was fully reverse transcribed, so sequencing captured expressed TCRB transcripts. The method was immunoSEQ multiplex PCR; TCRdb's version includes in-frame clones alone and lacks a portion of them. The table shows hundreds of thousands of clones, with roughly a sixth occurring only once. Overall study results and limits: Shortening of TCRB CDR3s, moderate but significant, appeared in all four CD4+ subsets of Type 1 diabetes patients.

As regards this clone: Its antigen is unknown.

Sequenced: naive CD4+ T cells from blood. This TCR was sampled from a man between 18 and 29 years old in good health. The V and J genes are TRBV29-1 and TRBJ1-2; TRBD1 might be the D (6 bases). CDR3 amino acids: CSVETLRGGQRGYTF. In DNA form, the CDR3 reads TGCAGCGTTGAAACCCTCCGGGGGGGGCAACGAGGCTACACCTTC.